This T cell receptor (beta chain) stems from a study of Ad26.COV2.S vaccination and SARS-CoV-2 variants (dated by TCRdb to the early 2020s). In the study overall: Donors in the vaccine arm were drawn from COV1001, a phase I-IIa trial of Ad26.COV2.S in healthy adults that was multicentre, randomized, double-blind and placebo-controlled. Ad26.COV2.S was given intramuscularly at 5x10^10 or 1x10^11 viral particles, as a single shot or as two shots 56 days apart. TCRbeta repertoire sequencing was used to assess the specificity and breadth of SARS-CoV-2-reactive T cell receptors after Ad26.COV2.S vaccination. Throughout the experiments and outcome assessment, investigators stayed blinded to trial group allocation. Trial participants were randomized into five groups of five: low-dose or high-dose Ad26.COV2.S given once or twice, or placebo on both occasions. A total of roughly 32 samples were included in the TCR-sequenced set, comprising around 19 Ad26.COV2.S vaccine recipients, 5 placebo recipients and 8 SARS-CoV-2 convalescent individuals.

TCRbeta CDR3 regions were sequenced with the immunoSEQ Assay. After extraction, genomic DNA underwent amplification by bias-controlled multiplex PCR, followed by high-throughput sequencing. Under the source paper's analysis protocol: To quantify the absolute abundance of each unique TCRbeta CDR3 region, sequences were collapsed and filtered. T cell fraction was estimated by normalization of TCRbeta template counts to usable DNA, with usable DNA being measured through amplification of reference genes present in all nucleated cells. Repertoire TCRs were annotated as SARS-CoV-2-specific by exact matching of V gene, CDR3 amino acid sequence and J gene to a known reactive TCR set. The reference SARS-CoV-2 TCR set was obtained from MIRA and was filtered for enrichment in COVID-19-positive ImmuneCODE repertoires, whereby public or cross-reactive TCRs were removed. Using the MIRA antigens, annotated TCRs were further analysed by specific ORF or by position within an ORF. Breadth was defined as annotated unique rearrangements over total unique productive rearrangements; depth was the summed frequency of those rearrangements. Two-sided Wilcoxon rank-sum tests were used to compare TCR breadth between groups. TCRdb re-hosts the immuneACCESS table, in-frame sequences only. Its copies lack some clones; in the studies checked, an unresolved V gene accounts for under half of them, and the cause for the rest is not known. V, J and clone size were drawn from that table, and D and trimming were deduced from the DNA. Here the sample has 200,000 to 300,000 clones; more than 75% occur a single time. The ten biggest clones cover approximately 12% of the sample.

The treatment or condition label of this sample denotes: around 19 received Ad26.COV2.S at low or high dose, single or two shots; 5 received placebo; per-sample allocation not given. Repertoires of vaccine and placebo recipients were sequenced from samples collected on day 63 after the first injection. Between 29 July and 7 August 2020, Cohort 1b enrolled about 27 adults aged 18-55 years at one site in Boston, USA. Ad26.COV2.S consisted of a replication-incompetent adenovirus type 26 vector by which a prefusion-stabilized SARS-CoV-2 spike protein from the original Wuhan strain was expressed. Turning to this clone: It has no known antigen specificity. No much larger clone exists at a distance of one base, and base qualities are not known.

Points the paper makes about the study in general: Non-spike TCR breadth was comparable between vaccine and placebo recipients, consistent with the vaccine containing only spike. After vaccination, spike-specific CD8+ and CD4+ T cell responses were reported to show substantial breadth. It was noted by the authors that total T cell responses may have been underestimated by the TCR breadth and depth analyses. Higher spike-specific TCR breadth was observed in Ad26.COV2.S recipients than in placebo recipients (P = 0.0014). The study was not powered for comparison of responses between vaccine doses or regimens.

V sheds 6 bases and J sheds 0 bases, leaving 8 bases between their ends. CDR1 KGHDR and CDR2 SFDVKD were looked up in the germline V gene. The CDR3 sequence holds 13 residues, the cysteine and phenylalanine included. The entry retains the CDR3 DNA only, 39 bases that are in frame from base 1. The sequence joins TRBV24-1 to TRBJ2-7; TRBD2 is a possible D gene, resting on 6 matching bases. This sequence was found in a person between 18 and 60 years old who received the Ad26.COV2.S COVID-19 vaccine or a placebo. The sample consisted of peripheral blood, taken in a trial of Ad26.COV2.S vaccine versus placebo. The DNA sequence reads TGTGCCACCAGTTCCGGGAGCTCCTACGAGCAGTACTTC. It translates to CATSSGSSYEQYF.